These 13 T cell receptor beta chains share one sample of origin, sequenced in a study of tumor-infiltrating lymphocytes in primary liver carcinoma. From roughly 470 ng total RNA, TCR beta cDNA was generated with a primer in the constant region. Three nested multiplex PCR rounds, a slightly modified ARM-PCR method, built the TCR beta libraries. The first two PCR rounds used TRBV1-TRBV30 primers with a Cbeta primer, approximately 10 cycles each. One entry per CDR3 protein, called by TCRdb with MiXCR from the multiplex PCR reads. The table lists 100,000 or so distinct CDR3 sequences, approximately 70% of them singletons. Unsorted bulk tissue (roughly 19-31 mg) underwent RNA and DNA co-extraction. The specimen was liver tumor tissue from sampling region 2. As for subset: tumor region T2, inferior pole. The receptors derive from a woman aged 55-70 years with primary liver carcinoma and hepatitis B virus infection.

The chain joins TRBV28 to TRBJ2-7, with D perhaps matching TRBD2 (6 bases). CDR3 length equals 15 residues. Trimming stripped 3 bases from V and 6 bases from J, with 18 bases between. Germline CDR1 MDHEN, CDR2 SYDVKM. The CDR3 region is CASSFMTNGRPEQYF. Here the CDR3 DNA reads TGTGCCAGCAGTTTCATGACTAACGGGAGACCCGAGCAGTACTTC.

Of note for this clonotype: This could be a read error, since a much larger clone is one nucleotide away. The V call is TRBV5-1, the J call TRBJ2-2; D is tentatively TRBD1 or TRBD2 (5 bases each). V was clipped by 6 bases and J by 6 bases, with 15 bases between them. Germline loops: CDR1 SGHRS, CDR2 YFSETQ. The length of the CDR3 is 14 residues. The DNA of the CDR3 is TGCGCCAGCATGGACGAGGGGTGGGCCGGGGAGCTGTTTTTT. This translates into CASMDEGWAGELFF.

V usage is TRBV29-1 and J usage is TRBJ2-7; D may be TRBD2 (6 bases). The CDR3 has 13 residues. V was clipped by 7 bases and J by 6 bases, with 19 bases between them. CDR1 and CDR2 from the germline V gene are SQVTM and ANQGSEA. This CDR3 reads CSARPTSCGEQYF. The DNA for the CDR3 is TGCAGCGCCCGGCCTACTAGCTGCGGCGAGCAGTACTTC.

V usage is TRBV11-2 and J usage is TRBJ2-3; 7 bases match TRBD2. This CDR3 has 15 residues. The V gene's germline CDR1 is SGHAT and CDR2 FQNNGV. The CDR3 coding sequence is TGTGTCAGTAGCTTCGGACTAGAACGCACAGATACGCAGTATTTT. Protein: CVSSFGLERTDTQYF.

In regard to this clonotype: A read error may be the cause here, since a much bigger clone is one base away. This chain uses TRBV9 with TRBJ2-3; D may be TRBD2 (7 bases). CDR1 and CDR2 (germline): SGDLS, YYNGEE. The CDR3 spans 15 residues. V was cut by 4 bases and J by 7 bases, with 19 bases left in between. The CDR3 region is CASSPLGGLGNTQYF. The CDR3 DNA reads as TGTGCCAGCAGCCCCCTCGGGGGGCTAGGGAATACGCAGTATTTT.

Comments on this clonotype: The junction shows a germline mismatch at one end, possibly a read error. The chain joins TRBV10-1 to TRBJ2-3; D is possibly TRBD1 or TRBD2 (6 bases each). Germline loops: CDR1 WNHNN, CDR2 SYGVQD (reference sequence). This CDR3 is 15 amino acids long. CDR3 protein: CASSESMGRTDMQYF. DNA for the CDR3: TGCGCAAGCAGTGAGTCTATGGGGAGGACAGATATGCAGTATTTT.

The chain employs TRBV11-2 and TRBJ2-5, with D hard to call. CDR1 is SGHAT, CDR2 FQNNGV, per germline. The V gene lost 7 bases and the J gene lost 3 bases, with 21 bases spanning the gap. The CDR3 has 16 amino acids. The CDR3 nucleotides read TGTGCCAGCAACTACTCCCGTGGTAGCAGGAAAGAGACCCAGTACTTC. As protein: CASNYSRGSRKETQYF.

V gene TRBV18 combines with J gene TRBJ2-7; D gene ambiguous. V lost 3 bases, J lost 9 bases, and 12 bases lay in between. The V gene's germline CDR1 is KGHSH and CDR2 LQKENI. The length of the CDR3 is 12 residues. As DNA, the CDR3 is TGTGCCAGCTCACCGGGGTCACATGGGCAGTACTTC. Protein sequence: CASSPGSHGQYF. Using reference TRBV18 and TRBJ2-7 for the parts outside the CDR3, the full variable domain is NAGVMQNPRHLVRRRGQEARLRCSPMKGHSHVYWYRQLPEEGLKFMVYLQKENIIDESGMPKERFSAEFPKEGPSILRIQQVVRGDSAAYFCASSPGSHGQYFGPGTRLTVT.

Of note for this clonotype: This likely comes from a read error, as the CDR3 has no conserved phenylalanine or tryptophan at its end. V usage is TRBV11-1 and J usage is TRBJ2-2; D call uncertain. The V end was cut by 5 bases, the J end by 4 bases, with 20 bases between. CDR1 is SGHAT, CDR2 FQDESV, per germline (reference sequence). The CDR3 extends over 17 amino acids. CDR3 sequence: CASSAWPFLVSTGELFV. CDR3 in DNA: TGTGCCAGCAGCGCCTGGCCATTCCTAGTTAGCACCGGGGAGCTGTTTGTT.

This clonotype was observed a single time. One end of the junction does not line up with germline, which may come from a read error. The V and J genes are TRBV11-2 and TRBJ2-3; 8 bases match TRBD2. This CDR3 is built from 18 residues. The germline gives CDR1 SGHAT, CDR2 FQNNGV. CDR3 sequence (DNA): TGTGACAGCAGCTTCACGGGACTAGGGGGAGGGGGTACAAATACGCAGTATTTT. The encoded protein is CDSSFTGLGGGGTNTQYF.

This clonotype has at least ten counts. V is TRBV4-1 and J is TRBJ2-2, with 12 positions matching TRBD2. This CDR3 comprises 15 residues. Per the germline V gene, CDR1 is MGHRA and CDR2 is YSYEKL. The junction had 1 base not matched to a gene; V was cut back by 1 base and J by 7 bases. For the CDR3, the DNA is TGCGCCAGCAGCCAAGGGACTAGCGGGATCGGGGAGCTGTTTTTT. It codes for CASSQGTSGIGELFF.

To note about this clonotype: Lacking the conserved final phenylalanine or tryptophan, this CDR3 likely reflects a read error. Because the CDR3's place on the DNA is in doubt, the DNA is left out and the CDR3 is given as listed by TCRdb. The V call is TRBV11-3, the J call TRBJ2-3; the D call TRBD1 from the table was never checked on the DNA. The germline gives CDR1 SGHNT, CDR2 YENEEA. Ends included, the CDR3 has 14 residues. CDR3 protein: CASSHRTGTDTQYL.

At least ten counts were recorded for this clonotype. This chain joins TRBV11-3 and TRBJ2-5; TRBD1 matches at 10 bases. Germline values: CDR1 SGHNT, CDR2 YENEEA. J was trimmed by 4 bases and V by 5 bases; bases with no gene match: 4. The CDR3 is 14 amino acids. CDR3 in amino acids: CASSRDRGRETQYF. CDR3 in DNA: TGTGCCAGCAGCCGAGACAGGGGGCGAGAGACCCAGTACTTC.